The source of this T cell receptor (beta chain) is a study of T cells in Graves' hyperthyroidism and ophthalmopathy. About the research overall: Blood was drawn when the patient was first diagnosed and still untreated. General observations from the study: Most thyroid clonotypes that were expanded above 0.001 also turned up in blood. Model output signaled ophthalmopathy a median 6.5 months ahead of onset.

The CDR3 runs 15 residues. Germline assignment: CDR1 SNHLY and CDR2 FYNNEI. Trimming stripped 6 bases from V and 0 bases from J, with 13 bases between. Diagnostic assessment was based on clinical symptoms, serum thyroxine and TRAb, thyroid ultrasound and orbital computed tomography. TCR beta CDR3 sequences were amplified from RNA transcripts. Initially, a first-round RT-PCR of the TCR CDR3 employed the HTBI primer set. A single record per CDR3 protein comes from TCRdb applying MiXCR to the multiplex PCR reads. The sample carries roughly 350,000 distinct CDR3 sequences, roughly an eighth recorded once. Many counts were recorded for this clonotype. Its antigen is currently unknown.

This TCR was sampled from a woman aged 40 to 50 with Graves' ophthalmopathy. J is TRBJ2-3 and V is TRBV2, with D maybe TRBD2 (6 bases). Sample: blood. CDR3: CASRDGRTSTDTQYF. The CDR3 region has the DNA TGTGCCAGCAGGGACGGGAGAACAAGCACAGATACGCAGTATTTT.